The 8 T cell receptor beta chains below were found in one sample sequenced in a study of T cells after yellow fever vaccination (dated by TCRdb to between 2018 and 2021). Receptors were amplified or captured by 5' RACE. The listed sequencing device is Illumina HiSeq 2500. The public sequencing data were trimmed at Q25 with fastp and processed into clonotypes with MiXCR by TCRdb, which kept only in-frame beta chains. Rows are combined by CDR3 protein, so each entry shows the most common genes and DNA. The sample table shows about 140,000 distinct CDR3 sequences, and 6.6% are seen once. The ten largest clones capture more than 0.6% of the sample. Sample treatment or condition, as interpreted from the label and publication: live attenuated yellow fever vaccine strain. Specimen: CD4+ T cells sorted from PBMCs, collected 10 days after the yellow fever booster vaccination. The receptor set was obtained from a man aged 25 to 45 who received the YFV17D yellow fever vaccine.

Note on this clonotype: Relative to the germline gene, one junction end is altered; a read error may explain this. The chain has TRBV24-1 and TRBJ1-5; D ambiguous. The CDR3 consists of 14 residues. Germline V gene lookup returns CDR1 KGHDR and CDR2 SFDVKD. The CDR3 bases are TGTGCCACCAGTGATTACCGGTACAATCAGCCCCACCATTTT. Its translation is CATSDYRYNQPHHF.

This clonotype was counted ten times or more. The chain employs TRBV27 and TRBJ2-5; 7 bases line up with TRBD1. The V and J ends lost 6 bases and 5 bases, in that order; junction bases with no gene match: 3. The CDR3 contains 12 residues. Germline values: CDR1 MNHEY, CDR2 SMNVEV (reference sequence). CDR3 in DNA: TGTGCCAGCAGAGACAGGGTGGAGACCCAGTACTTC. It encodes CASRDRVETQYF.

This clonotype was counted many times. The chain recombines TRBV29-1 with TRBJ2-7; TRBD2 agrees at 10 bases. With V trimmed by 2 bases and J by 5 bases, 6 bases remained unmatched. Per germline, CDR1 SQVTM and CDR2 ANQGSEA. The CDR3 sequence is 14 residues long. In DNA, the CDR3 is TGCAGCGTTGAACTAGCGGGAGCCGGGGACGAGCAGTACTTC. Its protein is CSVELAGAGDEQYF.

A few counts support this clonotype. V and J are TRBV19 and TRBJ2-7; D perhaps matches TRBD2 (6 bases). Germline V gene lookup returns CDR1 LNHDA and CDR2 SQIVND (reference sequence). CDR3 size: 14 residues. V gave up 5 bases and J gave up 2 bases, with 13 bases separating them. The CDR3 bases are TGTGCCAGTAGTGTCGGACTACGGACCTACGAGCAGTACTTC. It encodes CASSVGLRTYEQYF.

There are many counts of this clonotype. The rearrangement links TRBV20-1 to TRBJ2-5; weak D call: TRBD2 (6 bases). Per germline, CDR1 DFQATT and CDR2 SNEGSKA (reference sequence). V was clipped by 4 bases and J by 3 bases, with 18 bases between them. The CDR3 runs 15 residues. The CDR3 reads CSATPAEEGKETQYF. The DNA of the CDR3 is TGCAGTGCTACCCCCGCTGAGGAGGGAAAAGAGACCCAGTACTTC.

This clonotype was found a few times. The chain has TRBV30 and TRBJ1-5; 8 bases map to TRBD1. Unmatched junction bases numbered 8, after V lost 4 bases and J lost 9 bases. This CDR3 has 13 amino acids. Per the germline V gene, CDR1 is GTSNPN and CDR2 is SVGIG (reference sequence). CDR3 in DNA: TGTGCCTGGACCGGACAGGGAGGATCGCCCCAGCATTTT. Encoded protein: CAWTGQGGSPQHF.

This clonotype has a count of ten or more. The rearrangement joins TRBV7-9 to TRBJ2-2; D assignment may be TRBD1 or TRBD2 (5 bases each). The V gene lost 1 base and the J gene lost 1 base, with 10 bases spanning the gap. This CDR3 comprises 16 residues. Germline V gene sequence: CDR1 SEHNR, CDR2 FQNEAQ (reference sequence). The CDR3 loop reads CASSLGGGQNTGELFF. The CDR3 bases are TGTGCCAGCAGCTTAGGAGGAGGACAGAACACCGGGGAGCTGTTTTTT.

This clonotype was seen many times. This chain uses TRBV7-8 with TRBJ2-7, with 8 bases identical to TRBD2. V lost 5 bases, J lost 4 bases, and 13 bases stayed unmatched. The CDR3 totals 16 residues. Germline CDR1 reads SGHVS; CDR2 reads FQNEAQ. This CDR3 is CASSPRGAGAAYEQYF. The CDR3 DNA is TGTGCCAGCAGCCCGCGGGGGGCAGGGGCCGCTTACGAGCAGTACTTC.